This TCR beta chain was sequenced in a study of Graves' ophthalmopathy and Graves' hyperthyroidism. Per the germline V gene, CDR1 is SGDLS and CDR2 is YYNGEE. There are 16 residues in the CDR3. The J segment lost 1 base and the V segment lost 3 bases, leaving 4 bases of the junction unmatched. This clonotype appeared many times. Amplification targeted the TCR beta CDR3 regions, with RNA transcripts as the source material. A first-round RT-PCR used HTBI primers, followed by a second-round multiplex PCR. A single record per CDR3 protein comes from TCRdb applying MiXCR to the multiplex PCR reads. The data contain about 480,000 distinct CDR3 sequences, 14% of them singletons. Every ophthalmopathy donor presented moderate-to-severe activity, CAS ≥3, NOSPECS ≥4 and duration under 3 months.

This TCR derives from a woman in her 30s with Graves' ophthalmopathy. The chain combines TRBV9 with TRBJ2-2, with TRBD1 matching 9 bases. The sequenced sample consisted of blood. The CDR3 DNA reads TGTGCCAGCAGCGAGAGGGACAGGGAGAACACCGGGGAGCTGTTTTTT. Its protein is CASSERDRENTGELFF.